The subject of this entry is one T cell receptor beta chain. Its antigen remains unidentified. Base qualities are not provided; no much larger clone lies one nucleotide away. The record originates from a study of blood T cell repertoires in COVID-19 (dated by TCRdb to 2020 to 2022). About the investigation overall: Samples covering the acute and convalescent phases of COVID-19 were provided by collaborators in the United States, Italy and Spain. Samples were obtained from the ongoing ImmuneRACE study (first 160 participants) and from approximately 1,200 subjects provided by 6 global collaborators. Subjects who had been exposed to COVID-19, were actively infected with it, or had recovered from it provided the deeply sampled blood TCRbeta repertoires that made up the dataset. The prospective study material was composed of cDNA or gDNA derived from T cells, B-cell-depleted T cells, or PBMCs. The sample metadata nearly always contained a de-identified subject ID, COVID-19 status, age in years and sex. HLA class I and class II types, where available, came from metadata supplied by the sample provider rather than from assay-based typing. A freely available public database, intended as a resource for researchers studying the immune response to SARS-CoV-2, is where the repertoires were released. What the authors observed across the whole study: Clinical and demographic metadata were provided uncurated, with the amount varying by source and participant.

The germline V gene (reference sequence) supplies CDR1 LNHDA and CDR2 SQIVND. The CDR3 covers 16 residues, taking in both the cysteine and the phenylalanine. Left in the record is the CDR3 DNA by itself, 48 bases read in frame from the first base. V loses 3 bases of germline sequence and J loses 1 base, and the interval between the two ends is 13 bases. The collaborating institutions used their own protocols to collect whole blood in K2EDTA tubes. For TCRbeta analysis, collaborators shipped samples as frozen whole blood, isolated PBMCs, or DNA extracted from either of those sample types. TCRbeta CDR3 regions were amplified from genomic DNA using the immunoSEQ Assay, a bias-controlled multiplex PCR. The authors processed their data as follows. Nucleated cell counts per sample were estimated from amplification of reference gene primers within the assay. Sequence reads were collapsed and filtered to measure the absolute abundance of every unique TCRbeta CDR3 rearrangement. Productive Simpson clonality was computed per sample as the square root of Simpson's diversity index over productive rearrangements. Held by TCRdb, this immuneACCESS table contains in-frame sequences only and omits some clones. Under half of the omission traces to an unresolved V gene where checked; the cause of the rest is unknown. V and J calls and clone size come straight from that table; D and trimming were deduced from the DNA. Counted in this sample were roughly 100,000 clones; more than 80% of them appeared once. In total, the top ten clones hold less than 5% of the sample.

The source of this sequence is a human donor in a cohort sampled during active COVID-19. The rearrangement joined TRBV19 to TRBJ1-5; the D gene is not confidently resolved. The sequencing input was peripheral blood. In nucleotides, the sequence is TGTGCCAGTAGTATTGAAACCTGGAGGAGCAATCAGCCCCAGCATTTT. Translated, it gives CASSIETWRSNQPQHF.